The T cell receptor (beta chain) described here comes from a study of T cell responses to AZD1222 COVID-19 vaccine. Some clones are missing from TCRdb's copy, which holds only in-frame ones; the method was immunoSEQ multiplex PCR. The table lists some 84,000 clones, around 86% of them singletons. Study findings and constraints: Donors were chiefly white British, with a greater number of females, and clonal diversity was perhaps underestimated. Baseline serology detected seropositivity in only six AZD1222 recipients. Regions left unmutated in variants are reportedly the target of nearly half of spike-specific TCRs. The study found Spike-specific TCR breadth and depth rose after two AZD1222 doses.

This clone has a handful of counts. The antigen is unknown. Trimming stripped 2 bases from V and 11 bases from J, with 13 bases between. The CDR3 is made up of 13 amino acids. This TCR was recovered from an adult in good health. Sequencing was performed on peripheral blood, taken on day 0 of AZD1222 vaccination. The chain combines TRBV12-3 or TRBV12-4 with TRBJ1-3; D gene ambiguous. The CDR3 loop is CASSLQAQRSIYF. The CDR3 DNA reads TGTGCCAGCAGTTTACAGGCCCAGAGGTCCATATATTTT.